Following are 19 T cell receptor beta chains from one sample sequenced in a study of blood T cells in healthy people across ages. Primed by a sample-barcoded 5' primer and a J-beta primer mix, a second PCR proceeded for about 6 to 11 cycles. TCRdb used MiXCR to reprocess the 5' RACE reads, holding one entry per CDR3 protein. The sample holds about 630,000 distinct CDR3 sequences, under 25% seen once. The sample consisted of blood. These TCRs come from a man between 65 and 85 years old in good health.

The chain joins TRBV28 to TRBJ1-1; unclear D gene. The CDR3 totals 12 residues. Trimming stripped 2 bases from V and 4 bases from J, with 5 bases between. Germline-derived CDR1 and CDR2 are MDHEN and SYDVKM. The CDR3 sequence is CASSLPATEAFF. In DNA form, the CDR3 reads TGTGCCAGCAGTTTACCGGCCACTGAAGCTTTCTTT.

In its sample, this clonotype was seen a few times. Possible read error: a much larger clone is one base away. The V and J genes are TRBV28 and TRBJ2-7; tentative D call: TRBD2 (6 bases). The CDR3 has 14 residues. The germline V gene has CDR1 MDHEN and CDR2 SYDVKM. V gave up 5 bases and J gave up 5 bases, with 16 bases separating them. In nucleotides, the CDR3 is TGTGCCAGCAGTCTTCTCCCGGGAGTGAACGAGCAGTACTTC. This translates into CASSLLPGVNEQYF.

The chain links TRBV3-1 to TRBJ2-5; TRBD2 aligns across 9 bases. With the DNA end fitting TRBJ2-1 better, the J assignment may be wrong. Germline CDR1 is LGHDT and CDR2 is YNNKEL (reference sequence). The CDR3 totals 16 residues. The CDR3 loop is CASSQERLAGRNEQFF. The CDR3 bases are TGTGCCAGCAGCCAAGAAAGGCTAGCGGGAAGGAATGAGCAGTTCTTC.

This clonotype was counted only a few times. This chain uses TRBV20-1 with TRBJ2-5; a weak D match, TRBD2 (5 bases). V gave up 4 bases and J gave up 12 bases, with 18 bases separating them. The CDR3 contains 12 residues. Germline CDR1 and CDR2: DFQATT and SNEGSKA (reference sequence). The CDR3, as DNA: TGCAGTGCTAAAGGGATCTCGGAGGTAAAGTACTTC. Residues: CSAKGISEVKYF.

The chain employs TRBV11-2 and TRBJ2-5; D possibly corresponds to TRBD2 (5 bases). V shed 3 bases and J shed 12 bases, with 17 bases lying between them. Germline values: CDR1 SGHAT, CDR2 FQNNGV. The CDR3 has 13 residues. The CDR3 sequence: CASSLDETAGEYF. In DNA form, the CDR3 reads TGTGCCAGCAGCTTGGACGAGACGGCCGGGGAGTACTTC.

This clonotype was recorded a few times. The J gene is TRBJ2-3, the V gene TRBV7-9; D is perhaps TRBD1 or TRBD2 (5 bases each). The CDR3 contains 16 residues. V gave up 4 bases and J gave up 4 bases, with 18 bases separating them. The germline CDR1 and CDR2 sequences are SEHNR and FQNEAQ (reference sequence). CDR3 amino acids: CASSSDRVRGADTQYF. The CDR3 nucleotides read TGTGCCAGCAGCTCAGACCGGGTCCGAGGGGCAGATACGCAGTATTTT. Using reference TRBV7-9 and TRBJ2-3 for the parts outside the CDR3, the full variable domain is DTGVSQNPRHKITKRGQNVTFRCDPISEHNRLYWYRQTLGQGPEFLTYFQNEAQLEKSRLLSDRFSAERPKGSFSTLEIQRTEQGDSAMYLCASSSDRVRGADTQYFGPGTRLTVL.

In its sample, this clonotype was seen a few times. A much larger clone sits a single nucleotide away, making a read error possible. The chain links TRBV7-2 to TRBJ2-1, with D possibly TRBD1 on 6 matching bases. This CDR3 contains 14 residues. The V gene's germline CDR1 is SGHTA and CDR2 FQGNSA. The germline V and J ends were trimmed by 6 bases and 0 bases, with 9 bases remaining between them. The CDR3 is CASSRDISYNEQFF. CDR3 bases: TGTGCCAGCAGTCGGGACATCTCCTACAATGAGCAGTTCTTC.

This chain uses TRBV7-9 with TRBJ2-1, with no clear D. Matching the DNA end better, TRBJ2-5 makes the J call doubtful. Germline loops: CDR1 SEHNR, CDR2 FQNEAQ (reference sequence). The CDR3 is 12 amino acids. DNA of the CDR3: TGTGCCAGCATCCCTTTGGCAGAGACCCAGTACTTC. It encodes CASIPLAETQYF.

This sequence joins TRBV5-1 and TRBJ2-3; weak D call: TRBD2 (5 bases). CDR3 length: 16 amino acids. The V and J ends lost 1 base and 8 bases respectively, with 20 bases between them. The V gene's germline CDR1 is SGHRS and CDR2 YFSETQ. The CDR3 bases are TGCGCCAGCAGCTTGAAGTATGAGGGCGGTCGGGGTACGCAGTATTTT. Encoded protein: CASSLKYEGGRGTQYF.

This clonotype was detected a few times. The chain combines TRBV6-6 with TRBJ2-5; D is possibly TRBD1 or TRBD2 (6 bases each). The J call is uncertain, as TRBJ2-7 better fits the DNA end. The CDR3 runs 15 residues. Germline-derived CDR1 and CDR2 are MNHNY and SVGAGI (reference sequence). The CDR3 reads CASGGGMERPYEQYF. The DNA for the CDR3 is TGTGCCAGCGGAGGGGGGATGGAACGTCCTTACGAGCAGTACTTC.

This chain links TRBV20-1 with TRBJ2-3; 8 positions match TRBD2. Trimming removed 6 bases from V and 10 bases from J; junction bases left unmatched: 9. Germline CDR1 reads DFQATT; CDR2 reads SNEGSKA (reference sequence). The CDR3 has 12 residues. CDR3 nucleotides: TGCAGTGCAGGTGCGGGAGGCGGGTCGCAGTATTTT. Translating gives CSAGAGGGSQYF.

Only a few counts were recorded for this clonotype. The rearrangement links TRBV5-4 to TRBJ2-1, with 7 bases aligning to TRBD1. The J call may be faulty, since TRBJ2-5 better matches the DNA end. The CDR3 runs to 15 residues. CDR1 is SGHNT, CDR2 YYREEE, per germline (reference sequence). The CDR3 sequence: CASSSELTGVETQYF. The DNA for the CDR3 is TGTGCCAGCAGCTCGGAACTAACAGGGGTCGAGACCCAGTACTTC.

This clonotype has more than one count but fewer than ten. CDR3 nucleotides: TGTGCCACCAGTGATTTTATCGGGGAGCTGTTTTTT. It specifies CATSDFIGELFF. The rearrangement uses TRBV24-1 and TRBJ2-2; D gene unclear. Germline V CDR1 and CDR2: KGHDR, SFDVKD. The germline V and J ends were trimmed by 1 base and 7 bases, with 3 bases remaining between them. The CDR3 contains 12 residues.

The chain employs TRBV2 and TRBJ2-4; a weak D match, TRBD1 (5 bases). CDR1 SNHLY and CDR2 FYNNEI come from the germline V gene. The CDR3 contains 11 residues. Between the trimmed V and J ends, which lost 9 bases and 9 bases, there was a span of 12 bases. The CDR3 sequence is CASQGAVIQYF. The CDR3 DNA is TGTGCCAGTCAGGGCGCGGTCATTCAGTACTTC.

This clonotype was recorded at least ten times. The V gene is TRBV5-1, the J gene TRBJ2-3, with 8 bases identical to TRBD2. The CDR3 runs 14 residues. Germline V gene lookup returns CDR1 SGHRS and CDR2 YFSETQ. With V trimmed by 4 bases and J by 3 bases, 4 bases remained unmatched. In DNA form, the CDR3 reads TGCGCCAGCAGCCCCGGACTAGCAACAGATACGCAGTATTTT. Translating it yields CASSPGLATDTQYF.

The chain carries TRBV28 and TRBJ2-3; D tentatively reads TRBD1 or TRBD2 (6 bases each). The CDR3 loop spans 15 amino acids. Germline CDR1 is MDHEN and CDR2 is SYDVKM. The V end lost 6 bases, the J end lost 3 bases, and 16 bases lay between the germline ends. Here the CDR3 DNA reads TGTGCCAGCAGCCCGCAAGGGGGGTTAACAGATACGCAGTATTTT. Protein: CASSPQGGLTDTQYF. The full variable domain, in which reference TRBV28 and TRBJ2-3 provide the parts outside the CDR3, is DVKVTQSSRYLVKRTGEKVFLECVQDMDHENMFWYRQDPGLGLRLIYFSYDVKMKEKGDIPEGYSVSREKKERFSLILESASTNQTSMYLCASSPQGGLTDTQYFGPGTRLTVL.

CDR3 nucleotide sequence: TGCGCCAGCAGCCGAAAGACTAGGGACACCATCACAGATACGCAGTATTTT. Protein: CASSRKTRDTITDTQYF. This rearrangement joins TRBV4-1 to TRBJ2-3; either TRBD1 or TRBD2 may fit D (6 bases each). CDR3 size: 17 residues. V lost 4 bases, J lost 2 bases, and 19 bases lay in between. Germline V gives CDR1 MGHRA, CDR2 YSYEKL.

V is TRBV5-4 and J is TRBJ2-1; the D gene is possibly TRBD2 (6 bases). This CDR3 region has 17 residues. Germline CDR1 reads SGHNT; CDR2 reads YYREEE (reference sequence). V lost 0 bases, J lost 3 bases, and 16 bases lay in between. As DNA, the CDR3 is TGTGCCAGCAGCTTGGCCGGAGGGGTGGGACTCTACAATGAGCAGTTCTTC. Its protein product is CASSLAGGVGLYNEQFF.

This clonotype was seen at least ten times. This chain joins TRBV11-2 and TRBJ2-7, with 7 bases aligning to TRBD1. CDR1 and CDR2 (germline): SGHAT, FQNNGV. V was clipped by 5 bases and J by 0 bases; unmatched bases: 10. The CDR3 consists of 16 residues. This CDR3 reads CASSLTSGTVSYEQYF. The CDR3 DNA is TGTGCCAGCAGCCTAACGTCCGGGACAGTCTCCTACGAGCAGTACTTC. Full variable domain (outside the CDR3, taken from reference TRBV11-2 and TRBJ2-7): EAGVAQSPRYKIIEKRQSVAFWCNPISGHATLYWYQQILGQGPKLLIQFQNNGVVDDSQLPKDRFSAERLKGVDSTLKIQPAKLEDSAVYLCASSLTSGTVSYEQYFGPGTRLTVT.